This record looks at one T cell receptor beta chain sequence and its context. This record belongs to a study of shared clonotypes between healthy human individuals. Positive CCR7 selection of CD45RO-negative cells yielded the naive CD8 cells, and terminally differentiated effector memory CD45RA+ cells were excluded. The germline gives CDR1 MDHEN, CDR2 SYDVKM. This CDR3 spans 15 amino acids. With 5 bases clipped from V and 5 bases from J, the junction kept 8 bases outside the gene matches. Execution of the assay was at deep level. Libraries were prepared by immunoSEQ multiplex PCR; TCRdb keeps only in-frame clonotypes and omits some of them. This repertoire shows roughly 650,000 clones, approximately 96% found once; its top ten account for 0.095% to 0.13%.

The sequencing input was naive CD8+ T cells sorted from blood. The origin of this receptor is a woman aged 25 to 39 in good health. The rearrangement uses TRBV28 and TRBJ1-2, with 10 bases that match TRBD1. DNA of the CDR3: TGTGCCAGCAGTCCGACCGGGACAGGGGTGTATGGCTACACCTTC. Amino acid sequence: CASSPTGTGVYGYTF.